This is a list of T cell receptor beta chains from one sample in a study of graft-versus-host responses after intestinal transplantation. Their recognized antigens are unknown. The method was immunoSEQ multiplex PCR; TCRdb's version includes in-frame clones alone and lacks a portion of them. The data contain around 120,000 clones, over 75% of them singletons. This specimen was unstimulated CD4+ T cells sorted from spleen or lymph node cells, taken before intestinal transplant. These receptors originate from a human donor who received an intestinal transplant. Each CDR3 is given with its conserved first and last residue. D genes are given only for firm matches. Clone size is shown for a subset of rows, as once, few, many or a class of expanded clone.

clone_size	v_call	j_call	d_call	cdr3_nt	cdr3_aa
few	TRBV6-6	TRBJ1-1	-	TGTGCCAGCGGGACTGGGGTCGACACTGAAGCTTTCTTT	CASGTGVDTEAFF
-	TRBV19	TRBJ2-3	TRBD1	TGTGCCAGTACCCCACGGGACAGGGGAACAGATACGCAGTATTTT	CASTPRDRGTDTQYF
-	TRBV7-2	TRBJ2-7	TRBD2	TGTGCCAGCAGCTTAGCGCGTTTAGTACTAGCGGGAGCCGGGGAGCAGTACTTC	CASSLARLVLAGAGEQYF
-	TRBV2	TRBJ1-2	-	TGTGCCAGCAGCCTAGCGGCAGGGGCTAACTATGGCTACACCTTC	CASSLAAGANYGYTF
-	TRBV5-1	TRBJ2-3	TRBD2	TGCGCCAGCAGCTTGGCACGGACTAGCGGGGAAGATACGCAGTATTTT	CASSLARTSGEDTQYF
-	TRBV19	TRBJ1-6	-	TGTGCCAGTAGAAGACCGGGGGGAGATTCACCCCTCCACTTT	CASRRPGGDSPLHF
-	TRBV5-1	TRBJ2-3	-	TGCGCCAGCAGGCCTTTCGGGAGCACAGATACGCAGTATTTT	CASRPFGSTDTQYF
once	TRBV5-1	TRBJ2-5	TRBD1	TGCGCCAGCAGCCCACGGGAACAGGGGGTAGGGCAAGAGACCCAGTACTTC	CASSPREQGVGQETQYF
-	TRBV5-4	TRBJ2-2	TRBD1	TGTGCCAGCCGTTTGGACAGGGGCACCGGGGAGCTGTTTTTT	CASRLDRGTGELFF
-	TRBV7-2	TRBJ2-3	TRBD1	TGTGCCAGCAGCCCGGGACAGGGGATTCGCACAGATACGCAGTATTTT	CASSPGQGIRTDTQYF
once	TRBV9	TRBJ1-4	-	TGTGCCAGCAGCCCACGGGGGTGGGGAGCTAATGAAAAACTGTTTTTT	CASSPRGWGANEKLFF
-	TRBV11-2	TRBJ2-7	-	TGTGCCAGCAGCTTAGGGAGGGCCTACGAGCAGTACTTC	CASSLGRAYEQYF
-	TRBV7-2	TRBJ1-1	-	TGTGCCAGCAGCTTATCCAGGACAGCCGAAGCTTTCTTT	CASSLSRTAEAFF
-	TRBV5-1	TRBJ2-1	TRBD2	TGCGCCAGCAGCTTGGGACTAGCGGAGCAGTTCTTC	CASSLGLAEQFF
-	TRBV5-1	TRBJ1-1	-	TGCGCCAGCAGCTTGGTGACGGGCACTGAAGCTTTCTTT	CASSLVTGTEAFF
few	TRBV18	TRBJ1-4	TRBD1	TGTGCCAGCTCACCACGCGGACAGGTTCTGAAGAAACTGTTTTTT	CASSPRGQVLKKLFF
-	TRBV5-1	TRBJ1-1	-	TGCGCCAGCAGCCCTAAAGGCCAGGGAAAAACTGAAGCTTTCTTT	CASSPKGQGKTEAFF
-	TRBV9	TRBJ2-3	-	TGTGCCAGCAGCGTAGGGTTAAGAGGGGGAGGGGATACGCAGTATTTT	CASSVGLRGGGDTQYF
-	TRBV5-5	TRBJ2-5	TRBD2	TGTGCCAGCAGCCCCGGACTAGCGGAAACCTTAAAGACCCAGTACTTC	CASSPGLAETLKTQYF
-	TRBV9	TRBJ2-3	-	TGTGCCAGCAGCGTTGGGAGTTCCACAGATACGCAGTATTTT	CASSVGSSTDTQYF
-	TRBV27	TRBJ2-2	TRBD1	TGTGCCAGCAGGCCCCTGGGGACAGGGAACACCGGGGAGCTGTTTTTT	CASRPLGTGNTGELFF
few	TRBV5-1	TRBJ2-1	TRBD2	TGCGCCAGCAGCCGTGAGGGTAGCGGGAGGTTCGGCAATGAGCAGTTCTTC	CASSREGSGRFGNEQFF
-	TRBV19	TRBJ2-1	TRBD2	TGTGCCAGTAGTATGAGGACTAGCGCCAATGAGCAGTTCTTC	CASSMRTSANEQFF
-	TRBV28	TRBJ1-3	-	TGTGCCAGCAGTCAGGGGCCGAGCTCTGGAAACACCATATATTTT	CASSQGPSSGNTIYF
-	TRBV7-9	TRBJ2-7	-	TGTGCCAGCAGCTTAGGGAGGGACTGGCGCTCCTACGAGCAGTACTTC	CASSLGRDWRSYEQYF
-	TRBV28	TRBJ1-5	-	TGTGCCAGCAGTTTAGGACAGAGAAGCAATCAGCCCCAGCATTTT	CASSLGQRSNQPQHF